These 25 T cell receptor beta chains share one sample of origin, sequenced in a study of blood T cell repertoires in COVID-19. TCRdb's copy holds only in-frame clones and misses some; the assay was immunoSEQ multiplex PCR. The data hold a few hundred thousand clones, with roughly nine tenths observed a single time. The sample taken for sequencing was PBMCs or T cells enriched from blood (not recorded which). The source of these receptors is a woman in her forties or fifties in a cohort exposed to, infected with or recovered from COVID-19 (not recorded which).

The rearrangement uses TRBV30 and TRBJ1-2, with 8 bases fitting TRBD1. Germline values: CDR1 GTSNPN, CDR2 SVGIG (reference sequence). The junction had 5 bases not matched to a gene; V was cut back by 1 base and J by 7 bases. There are 13 residues in the CDR3. CDR3 protein: CAWSDQGAGGYTF. CDR3 sequence (DNA): TGTGCCTGGAGTGACCAGGGGGCAGGTGGCTACACCTTC.

The CDR3 coding sequence is TGTGCCAGCAGTCTACAGGGTTTGGATGGCTACACCTTC. Its translation: CASSLQGLDGYTF. The chain is built from TRBV7-9 and TRBJ1-2; D may be TRBD1 (6 bases). This CDR3 comprises 13 residues. CDR1 and CDR2 from the germline V gene are SEHNR and FQNEAQ (reference sequence). V was pared by 6 bases and J by 6 bases, with 14 bases between.

The V gene is TRBV6-8, the J gene TRBJ2-7, with TRBD2 identical over 8 bases. In germline, CDR1 is MNHGY, CDR2 SAAAGT. Trimming removed 0 bases from V and 0 bases from J; junction bases left unmatched: 10. CDR3 length: 18 amino acids. CDR3 DNA sequence: TGTGCCAGCAGTTACTCGAGAGCTAGCGGGCCAAACTCCTACGAGCAGTACTTC. As protein: CASSYSRASGPNSYEQYF.

The J gene is TRBJ1-5, the V gene TRBV2; 10 bases are shared with TRBD1. This CDR3 spans 18 amino acids. The ends lost 8 bases at V and 3 bases at J; junction bases unmatched: 16. Per the germline V gene, CDR1 is SNHLY and CDR2 is FYNNEI. In DNA form, the CDR3 reads TGTGCCAGCTCAGAGGACAGGGGGTATTGGCGCCTCAATCAGCCCCAGCATTTT. Translation: CASSEDRGYWRLNQPQHF. The variable domain in full, completed from reference TRBV2 and TRBJ1-5, reads EPEVTQTPSHQVTQMGQEVILRCVPISNHLYFYWYRQILGQKVEFLVSFYNNEISEKSEIFDDQFSVERPDGSNFTLKIRSTKLEDSAMYFCASSEDRGYWRLNQPQHFGDGTRLSIL.

The chain joins TRBV28 to TRBJ1-2, with 8 nucleotides matching TRBD1. The CDR3 contains 16 residues. V shed 3 bases and J 2 bases; nucleotides not matched to a gene: 8. CDR1 is MDHEN and CDR2 is SYDVKM in the germline V gene. The CDR3 DNA is TGTGCCAGCAGTTTGGCCCGACAGGGGACGAACTATGGCTACACCTTC. Protein: CASSLARQGTNYGYTF.

V gene TRBV4-1 combines with J gene TRBJ2-6; unclear D gene. The germline V gene has CDR1 MGHRA and CDR2 YSYEKL. V lost 3 bases to trimming and J lost 2 bases, with 8 bases between them. This CDR3 has 15 residues. CDR3 in amino acids: CASSQSVTGANVLTF. The DNA of the CDR3 is TGCGCCAGCAGCCAGTCAGTTACTGGGGCCAACGTCCTGACTTTC.

The chain employs TRBV7-9 and TRBJ2-2; a weak D match, TRBD1 (5 bases). Germline V gives CDR1 SEHNR, CDR2 FQNEAQ (reference sequence). Trimming removed 1 base at V and 6 bases at J, with 9 bases between. This CDR3 region has 14 residues. CDR3 bases: TGTGCCAGCAGCTTAGAGGGGCGCGCCGGGGAGCTGTTTTTT. This translates into CASSLEGRAGELFF.

This clone occurred once. This rearrangement joins TRBV6-2 or TRBV6-3 to TRBJ1-2; D uncertain. The CDR3 totals 14 residues. Trimming took off 5 bases at V and 5 bases at J, with 15 bases between the two ends. Germline V gives CDR1 MNHEY, CDR2 SVGEGT. CDR3 in DNA: TGTGCCAGCAGTCGCAGGAGGACCGATTATGGCTACACCTTC. Residues: CASSRRRTDYGYTF.

The chain has TRBV5-1 and TRBJ1-1, with D possibly TRBD1 on 5 matching bases. This CDR3 is built from 14 residues. V was clipped by 5 bases and J by 0 bases, with 11 bases between them. Germline CDR1 is SGHRS and CDR2 is YFSETQ. The CDR3 sequence: CASSSGGVNTEAFF. The CDR3 DNA sequence: TGCGCCAGCAGTTCCGGGGGAGTGAACACTGAAGCTTTCTTT.

J is TRBJ1-1 and V is TRBV7-9, with 9 nucleotides matching TRBD1. Germline CDR1 is SEHNR and CDR2 is FQNEAQ (reference sequence). V lost 5 bases and J lost 4; bases outside the gene matches: 2. The CDR3 has 13 residues. CDR3 amino acids: CASSTTGGTEAFF. For the CDR3, the DNA is TGTGCCAGCAGCACGACAGGGGGCACTGAAGCTTTCTTT.

This chain links TRBV9 with TRBJ2-1; D not certain. The CDR3 runs 12 residues. Trimming left V 0 bases short and J 5 bases short, with 3 bases between. Germline CDR1 SGDLS, CDR2 YYNGEE. Here the CDR3 reads CASSVDNNEQFF. DNA for the CDR3: TGTGCCAGCAGCGTAGATAACAATGAGCAGTTCTTC. The complete variable domain, with remaining parts taken from reference TRBV9 and TRBJ2-1, reads DSGVTQTPKHLITATGQRVTLRCSPRSGDLSVYWYQQSLDQGLQFLIQYYNGEERAKGNILERFSAQQFPDLHSELNLSSLELGDSALYFCASSVDNNEQFFGPGTRLTVL.

This clone has only a few counts. The chain has TRBV7-2 and TRBJ2-1, with D possibly matching TRBD1 (5 bases). Trimming left V 1 base short and J 7 bases short, with 11 bases between. The CDR3 loop spans 14 amino acids. Germline V gives CDR1 SGHTA, CDR2 FQGNSA. The CDR3 DNA is TGTGCCAGCAGCTTAGGGGCAGGGTTAAATGAGCAGTTCTTC. It codes for CASSLGAGLNEQFF.

The rearrangement uses TRBV5-1 and TRBJ2-7; TRBD1 agrees at 9 bases. The CDR3 is made up of 14 amino acids. CDR1 and CDR2 (germline): SGHRS, YFSETQ. J gave up 3 bases and V 4 bases, and 5 bases lay outside the gene matches. The CDR3 spells CASSGRTGDYEQYF. The CDR3 coding sequence is TGCGCCAGCAGCGGAAGGACAGGGGACTACGAGCAGTACTTC.

A single count supports this clone. The rearrangement joins TRBV29-1 to TRBJ2-1; no firm D call. The germline gives CDR1 SQVTM, CDR2 ANQGSEA. The CDR3 totals 16 residues. With 3 bases removed from V and 6 bases from J, the gap between germline ends came to 21 bases. The CDR3 DNA sequence: TGCAGCGTTGACCTACTGAGAGGAACGATGAGCAATGAGCAGTTCTTC. This gives the protein CSVDLLRGTMSNEQFF.

In its sample, this clone was seen once. The chain joins TRBV4-3 to TRBJ2-1, with 9 nucleotides matching TRBD2. Losses at the gene ends were 1 base for V and 6 bases for J; bases not matched to a gene: 7. Germline-derived CDR1 and CDR2 are LGHNA and YSLEER. This CDR3 region has 16 residues. The CDR3 loop reads CASSQVGGGGANEQFF. The CDR3 DNA is TGCGCCAGCAGCCAAGTTGGGGGCGGGGGGGCCAATGAGCAGTTCTTC.

The chain recombines TRBV27 with TRBJ1-4; D is perhaps TRBD1 (6 bases). This CDR3 region has 17 residues. In germline, CDR1 is MNHEY, CDR2 SMNVEV (reference sequence). Trimming left V 4 bases short and J 2 bases short, with 17 bases between. CDR3 coding DNA: TGTGCCAGCAGTTCCCGAGGACAGCAGTGGACTAATGAAAAACTGTTTTTT. Its translation is CASSSRGQQWTNEKLFF.

V gene TRBV4-3 combines with J gene TRBJ1-1, with D maybe TRBD1 (6 bases). Looked up from germline, CDR1 is LGHNA and CDR2 is YSLEER. The V end was cut by 0 bases, the J end by 10 bases, with 18 bases between. This CDR3 contains 15 residues. CDR3: CASSQDNAGALRAFF. CDR3 DNA sequence: TGCGCCAGCAGCCAAGATAATGCAGGGGCCCTTAGAGCTTTCTTT.

V usage is TRBV2 and J usage is TRBJ2-7; 10 bases are shared with TRBD1. The germline CDR1 and CDR2 sequences are SNHLY and FYNNEI. V was clipped by 6 bases and J by 6 bases; unmatched bases: 14. The CDR3 is made up of 16 amino acids. The CDR3 region is CASRPAGTGVGIEQYF. The DNA for the CDR3 is TGTGCCAGCAGACCTGCCGGGACAGGGGTGGGTATCGAGCAGTACTTC.

The chain carries TRBV6-5 and TRBJ1-1, with D possibly matching TRBD1 (5 bases). The CDR3 contains 13 residues. Trimming took off 6 bases at V and 1 base at J, with 9 bases between the two ends. CDR1 and CDR2 from the germline V gene are MNHEY and SVGAGI. CDR3 bases: TGTGCCAGCAGCCACAGGACGAACACTGAAGCTTTCTTT. It translates to CASSHRTNTEAFF.

This clone came up a few times. This chain uses TRBV10-3 with TRBJ1-1; 7 bases are shared with TRBD1. The length of the CDR3 is 14 residues. Germline V gene lookup returns CDR1 ENHRY and CDR2 SYGVKD. The V and J ends lost 4 bases and 11 bases, in that order; junction bases with no gene match: 13. CDR3 nucleotide sequence: TGTGCCATCAGTGGGGACAGCCCACTCCAAGGGGCTTTCTTT. It is translated as CAISGDSPLQGAFF.

This clone was detected once. This chain connects TRBV2 to TRBJ1-2, with unresolved D. CDR1 and CDR2 from the germline V gene are SNHLY and FYNNEI. The CDR3 is made up of 16 amino acids. V was clipped by 6 bases and J by 2 bases, with 19 bases between them. The CDR3 region is CASSLSASETNYGYTF. In DNA form, the CDR3 reads TGTGCCAGCAGCCTCAGCGCGTCGGAAACAAACTATGGCTACACCTTC.

V gene TRBV3-1 (or the pseudogene TRBV3-2) combines with J gene TRBJ2-7; D may be TRBD2 (5 bases). The germline V gene has CDR1 LGHDT and CDR2 YNNKEL (reference sequence). The CDR3 sequence is 15 residues long. The V end lost 0 bases, the J end lost 3 bases, and 12 bases lay between the germline ends. The CDR3, as DNA: TGTGCCAGCAGCCAAGAATCCAGCGGTATCTACGAGCAGTACTTC. Encoded protein: CASSQESSGIYEQYF.

The chain joins TRBV5-1 to TRBJ2-1; no clear D gene. The CDR3 spans 13 residues. Germline lookup yields CDR1 SGHRS and CDR2 YFSETQ. V lost 1 base and J lost 5, with 7 bases in between. The CDR3 here is CASSLILDNEQFF. The CDR3 region has the DNA TGCGCCAGCAGCTTGATCTTAGACAATGAGCAGTTCTTC.

This clone was found once. V and J are TRBV5-1 and TRBJ2-5; tentative D call: TRBD1 (6 bases). This CDR3 spans 13 amino acids. V was clipped by 5 bases and J by 2 bases, with 10 bases between them. Germline-derived CDR1 and CDR2 are SGHRS and YFSETQ. CDR3 sequence reads: CASRYTGQETQYF. The CDR3 nucleotides are TGCGCCAGCAGATACACAGGGCAAGAGACCCAGTACTTC.

This clone was detected only once. The chain links TRBV5-1 to TRBJ1-4; D gene ambiguous. This CDR3 has 12 amino acids. Trimming left V 10 bases short and J 8 bases short, with 15 bases between. Germline loops: CDR1 SGHRS, CDR2 YFSETQ. CDR3 sequence: CASTDWREKLFF. CDR3 DNA: TGCGCCTCCACTGATTGGAGGGAAAAACTGTTTTTT.